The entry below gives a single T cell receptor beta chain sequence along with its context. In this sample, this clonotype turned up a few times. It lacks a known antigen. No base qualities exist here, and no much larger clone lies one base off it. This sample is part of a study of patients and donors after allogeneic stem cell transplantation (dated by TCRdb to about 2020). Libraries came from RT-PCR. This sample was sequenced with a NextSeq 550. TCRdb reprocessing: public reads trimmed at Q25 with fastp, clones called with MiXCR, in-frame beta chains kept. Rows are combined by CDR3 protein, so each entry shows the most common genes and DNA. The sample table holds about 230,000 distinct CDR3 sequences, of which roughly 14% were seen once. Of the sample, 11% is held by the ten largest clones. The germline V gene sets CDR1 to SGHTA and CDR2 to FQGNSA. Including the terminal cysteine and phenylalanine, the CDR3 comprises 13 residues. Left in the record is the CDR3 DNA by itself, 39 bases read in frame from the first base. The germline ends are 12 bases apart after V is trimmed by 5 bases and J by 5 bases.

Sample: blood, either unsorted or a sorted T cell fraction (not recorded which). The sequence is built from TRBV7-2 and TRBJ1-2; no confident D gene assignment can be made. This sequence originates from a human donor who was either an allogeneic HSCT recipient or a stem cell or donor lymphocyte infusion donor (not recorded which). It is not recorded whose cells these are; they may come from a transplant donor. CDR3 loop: CASSLGSTYGYTF. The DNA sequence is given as TGTGCCAGCAGCCTAGGCTCTACTTATGGCTACACCTTC. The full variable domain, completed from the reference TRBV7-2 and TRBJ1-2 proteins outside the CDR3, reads GAGVSQSPSNKVTEKGKDVELRCDPISGHTALYWYRQSLGQGLEFLIYFQGNSAPDKSGLPSDRFSAERTGGSVSTLTIQRTQQEDSAVYLCASSLGSTYGYTFGSGTRLTVV.